One sample yielded the 14 T cell receptor beta chains listed below, sequenced in a study of blood T cell repertoires in COVID-19. Assay: immunoSEQ multiplex PCR; the TCRdb copy retains only in-frame clones and omits some. The sample has some 390,000 clones; approximately 90% are singletons. Sequenced material: peripheral blood. The receptor set was obtained from a woman in her thirties or forties with COVID-19, enrolled during active disease.

This rearrangement joins TRBV9 to TRBJ2-5; 11 bases map to TRBD2. The germline V gene encodes CDR1 SGDLS and CDR2 YYNGEE. V was clipped by 0 bases and J by 1 base; unmatched bases: 5. CDR3 length: 17 residues. This CDR3 is CASSVATSGGLQETQYF. CDR3 bases: TGTGCCAGCAGCGTAGCCACTAGCGGGGGCCTCCAAGAGACCCAGTACTTC.

The chain joins TRBV2 to TRBJ2-7; 9 bases line up with TRBD1. The ends lost 6 bases at V and 5 bases at J; junction bases unmatched: 8. CDR3 size: 14 residues. CDR1 and CDR2 from the germline V gene are SNHLY and FYNNEI. This CDR3 is CASRAGTGTHEQYF. The CDR3 bases are TGTGCCAGCAGGGCCGGGACAGGGACCCACGAGCAGTACTTC.

The chain couples TRBV28 to TRBJ1-5; the D gene is possibly TRBD1 (6 bases). The V end lost 8 bases, the J end lost 2 bases, and 7 bases lay between the germline ends. This CDR3 has 12 residues. Per the germline V gene, CDR1 is MDHEN and CDR2 is SYDVKM. As DNA, the CDR3 is TGTGCCAGCGCAGGGGGCAATCAGCCCCAGCATTTT. As protein: CASAGGNQPQHF.

The chain recombines TRBV4-3 with TRBJ2-1; 10 nucleotides line up with TRBD2. Germline trimming cut 3 bases from V and 10 bases from J; bases unmatched to any gene: 12. The CDR3 loop spans 16 amino acids. Germline assignment: CDR1 LGHNA and CDR2 YSLEER. The CDR3 DNA reads as TGCGCCAGCAGCCACTTGGGGAGCGGGGGGGTAGAGGAGCAGTTCTTC. Its translation is CASSHLGSGGVEEQFF.

The chain uses TRBV5-3 and TRBJ2-2; 11 nucleotides align to TRBD2. TRBV5-3 is an ORF, and what it does is uncertain. The CDR3 sequence is 17 residues long. Trimming removed 2 bases from V and 5 bases from J; junction bases left unmatched: 8. The DNA for the CDR3 is TGTGCCAGAAGCTTCCCTGTGACTAGCGGGGAAACCGGGGAGCTGTTTTTT. Translating it yields CARSFPVTSGETGELFF.

The chain carries TRBV21-1 and TRBJ2-1; TRBD2, the table's D call, was not compared with the DNA. TRBV21-1 is deemed a pseudogene. CDR3 size: 15 residues. The CDR3 coding sequence is TGTGCCAGCAGCAATTCCGGGTTGATGGGACTCTTGGCTTTCTTC. Amino acid sequence: CASSNSGLMGLLAFF.

The V gene is TRBV23-1, the J gene TRBJ1-1, with D possibly TRBD1 on 6 matching bases. TRBV23-1 is recorded as an ORF, its role being uncertain. The V and J ends lost 2 bases and 4 bases respectively, with 14 bases between them. The CDR3 covers 15 residues. This CDR3 reads CASSQKLRGSTEAFF. CDR3 coding DNA: TGCGCCAGCAGTCAAAAACTAAGGGGGAGCACTGAAGCTTTCTTT.

This clone came up once. The chain carries TRBV30 and TRBJ1-5; 9 nucleotides agree with TRBD1. V dropped 4 bases and J dropped 7; count of bases not matched to a gene: 11. This CDR3 spans 15 amino acids. Germline V lookup: CDR1 GTSNPN, CDR2 SVGIG (reference sequence). CDR3 sequence reads: CAWTSGTGPGQPQHF. In DNA, the CDR3 is TGTGCCTGGACCTCAGGGACAGGGCCCGGACAGCCCCAGCATTTT.

The chain uses TRBV4-3 and TRBJ1-1, with D maybe TRBD1 (5 bases). This CDR3 spans 15 amino acids. From germline, CDR1 is LGHNA and CDR2 YSLEER. V was shortened by 4 bases and J by 1 base, with 13 bases between the two germline ends. The CDR3 loop is CASSRRPGANTEAFF. The CDR3 DNA is TGCGCCAGCAGCCGCCGGCCTGGGGCGAACACTGAAGCTTTCTTT.

This chain connects TRBV7-2 to TRBJ2-1; 8 bases are shared with TRBD2. V trimming: 4 bases; J trimming: 13 bases; junction bases outside the gene matches: 12. CDR1 SGHTA and CDR2 FQGNSA come from the germline V gene. CDR3 length: 14 amino acids. CDR3 amino acids: CASSSGTSASVQFF. Written as DNA, the CDR3 is TGTGCCAGCAGCTCCGGGACTAGTGCTTCGGTACAGTTCTTC.

The chain employs TRBV29-1 and TRBJ1-3, with TRBD1 as a possible D gene (5 bases). The V and J ends lost 4 bases and 2 bases respectively, with 9 bases between them. This CDR3 contains 13 residues. Germline V CDR1 and CDR2: SQVTM, ANQGSEA. CDR3 nucleotide sequence: TGCAGCGTTGTTCAGGGAACTGGAAACACCATATATTTT. Protein: CSVVQGTGNTIYF.

The gene calls are TRBV6-5 and TRBJ2-5; D not resolved. The CDR3 contains 15 residues. Trimming took 3 bases from V and 1 from J, leaving 12 bases between them. Germline CDR1 MNHEY, CDR2 SVGAGI. CDR3 DNA: TGTGCCAGCAGTTATATGTACAGCCCCCAAGAGACCCAGTACTTC. Encoded protein: CASSYMYSPQETQYF.

The J gene is TRBJ1-3, the V gene TRBV7-3; D remains unclear. The CDR3 is 17 amino acids. V gave up 0 bases and J gave up 0 bases, with 12 bases separating them. Germline V lookup: CDR1 SGHTA, CDR2 FQGTGA. CDR3 DNA: TGTGCCAGCAGCTTAACGGCGGCCACTTACTCTGGAAACACCATATATTTT. Translating it yields CASSLTAATYSGNTIYF.

This clone was detected only a few times. The gene calls are TRBV29-1 and TRBJ1-2, with D tentatively TRBD1 (5 bases). In germline, CDR1 is SQVTM, CDR2 ANQGSEA. This CDR3 comprises 17 residues. The V gene lost 8 bases and the J gene lost 4 bases, with 29 bases spanning the gap. CDR3 region: CSCKRGDGTLRGYGYTF. The CDR3 DNA sequence: TGCAGCTGTAAACGGGGGGACGGTACCCTTCGTGGCTATGGCTACACCTTC. Variable domain in full (rest from reference TRBV29-1 and TRBJ1-2): SAVISQKPSRDICQRGTSLTIQCQVDSQVTMMFWYRQQPGQSLTLIATANQGSEATYESGFVIDKFPISRPNLTFSTLTVSNMSPEDSSIYLCSCKRGDGTLRGYGYTFGSGTRLTVV.